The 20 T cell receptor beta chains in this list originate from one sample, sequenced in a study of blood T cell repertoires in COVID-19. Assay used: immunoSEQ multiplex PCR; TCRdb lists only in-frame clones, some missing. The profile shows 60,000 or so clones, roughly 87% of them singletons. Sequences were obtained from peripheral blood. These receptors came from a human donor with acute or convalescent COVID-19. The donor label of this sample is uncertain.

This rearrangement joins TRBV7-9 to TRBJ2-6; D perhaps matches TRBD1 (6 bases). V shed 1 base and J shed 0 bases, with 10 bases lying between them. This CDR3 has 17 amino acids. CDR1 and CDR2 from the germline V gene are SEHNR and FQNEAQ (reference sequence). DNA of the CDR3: TGTGCCAGCAGCTTAGAAGGGGGATACTCTGGGGCCAACGTCCTGACTTTC. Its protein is CASSLEGGYSGANVLTF.

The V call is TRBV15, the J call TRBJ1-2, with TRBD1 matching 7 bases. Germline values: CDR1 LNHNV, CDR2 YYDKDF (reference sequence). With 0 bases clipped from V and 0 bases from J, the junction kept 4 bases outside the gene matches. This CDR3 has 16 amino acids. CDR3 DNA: TGTGCCACCAGCAGAGATGTCCAGGGGGCTAACTATGGCTACACCTTC. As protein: CATSRDVQGANYGYTF.

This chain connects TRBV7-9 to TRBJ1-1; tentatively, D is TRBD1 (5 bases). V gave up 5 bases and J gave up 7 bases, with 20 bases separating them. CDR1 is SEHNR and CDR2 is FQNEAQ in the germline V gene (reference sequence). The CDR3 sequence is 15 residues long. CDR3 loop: CASSLRWGGISEAFF. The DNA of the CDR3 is TGTGCCAGCAGCCTCCGATGGGGGGGGATTAGTGAAGCTTTCTTT. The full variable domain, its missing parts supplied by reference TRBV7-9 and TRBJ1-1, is DTGVSQNPRHKITKRGQNVTFRCDPISEHNRLYWYRQTLGQGPEFLTYFQNEAQLEKSRLLSDRFSAERPKGSFSTLEIQRTEQGDSAMYLCASSLRWGGISEAFFGQGTRLTVV.

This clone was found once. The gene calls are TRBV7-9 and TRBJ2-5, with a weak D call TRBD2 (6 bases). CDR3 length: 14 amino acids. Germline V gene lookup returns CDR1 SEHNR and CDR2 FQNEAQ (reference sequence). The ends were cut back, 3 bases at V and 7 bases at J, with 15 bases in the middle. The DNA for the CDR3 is TGTGCCAGCAGCTTCGAACGGGGGTCTGGGACCCAGTACTTC. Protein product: CASSFERGSGTQYF.

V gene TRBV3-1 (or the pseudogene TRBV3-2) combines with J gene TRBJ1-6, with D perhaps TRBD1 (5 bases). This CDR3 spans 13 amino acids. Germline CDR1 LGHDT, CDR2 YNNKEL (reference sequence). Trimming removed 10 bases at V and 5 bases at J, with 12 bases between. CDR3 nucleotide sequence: TGTGCCACTTCGGGACTGAATAATTCACCCCTCCACTTT. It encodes CATSGLNNSPLHF.

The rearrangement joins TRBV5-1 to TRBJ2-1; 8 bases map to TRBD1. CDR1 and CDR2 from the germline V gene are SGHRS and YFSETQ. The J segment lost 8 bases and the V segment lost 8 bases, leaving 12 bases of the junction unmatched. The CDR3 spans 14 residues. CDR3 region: CASYADRGGYEQFF. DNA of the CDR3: TGCGCCAGTTACGCCGACAGGGGAGGCTATGAGCAGTTCTTC.

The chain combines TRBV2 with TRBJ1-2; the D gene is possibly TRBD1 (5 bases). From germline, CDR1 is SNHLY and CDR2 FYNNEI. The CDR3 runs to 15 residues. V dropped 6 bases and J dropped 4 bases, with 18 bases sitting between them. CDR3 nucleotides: TGTGCCAGCAGCAGCACAGTGGGGGGGGGCTATGGCTACACCTTC. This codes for CASSSTVGGGYGYTF.

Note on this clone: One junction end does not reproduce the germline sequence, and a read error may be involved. The CDR3 loop reads CASSLVSILF. CDR3 DNA: TGTGCCAGCAGCTTAGTAAGCATTCTCTTT. This chain connects TRBV7-9 to TRBJ1-1; D remains unclear. The CDR3 length is 10 residues. Germline CDR1 is SEHNR and CDR2 is FQNEAQ (reference sequence).

CDR3 coding DNA: TGCGCCAGCAGTGACAGCGGGGGGGCAAGGTACGAGCAGTACGTC. Translating it yields CASSDSGGARYEQYV. The chain uses TRBV10-2 and TRBJ2-7; 10 nucleotides match TRBD2. Germline-derived CDR1 and CDR2 are WSHSY and SAAADI. This CDR3 has 15 residues. V was clipped by 3 bases and J by 4 bases; unmatched bases: 6.

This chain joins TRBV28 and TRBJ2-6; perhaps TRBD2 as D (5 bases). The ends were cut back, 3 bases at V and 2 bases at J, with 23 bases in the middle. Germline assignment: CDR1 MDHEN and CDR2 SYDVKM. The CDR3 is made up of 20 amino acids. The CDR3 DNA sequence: TGTGCCAGCAGTTTCGTGGGGAGATTGACACATCTCACTGGGGCCAACGTCCTGACTTTC. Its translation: CASSFVGRLTHLTGANVLTF.

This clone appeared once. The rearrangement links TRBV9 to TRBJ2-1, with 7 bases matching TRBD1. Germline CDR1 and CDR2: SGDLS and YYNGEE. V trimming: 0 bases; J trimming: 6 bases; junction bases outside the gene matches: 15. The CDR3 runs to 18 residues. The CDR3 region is CASSVDPGGIATLNEQFF. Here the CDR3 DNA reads TGTGCCAGCAGCGTAGATCCAGGGGGAATTGCCACCCTCAATGAGCAGTTCTTC.

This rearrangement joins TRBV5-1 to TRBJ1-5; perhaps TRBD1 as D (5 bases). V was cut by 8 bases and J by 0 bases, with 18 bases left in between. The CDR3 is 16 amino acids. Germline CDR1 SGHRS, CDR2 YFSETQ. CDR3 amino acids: CARDLPGSFSNQPQHF. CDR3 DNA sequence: TGCGCCAGAGACCTTCCAGGGTCCTTTAGCAATCAGCCCCAGCATTTT.

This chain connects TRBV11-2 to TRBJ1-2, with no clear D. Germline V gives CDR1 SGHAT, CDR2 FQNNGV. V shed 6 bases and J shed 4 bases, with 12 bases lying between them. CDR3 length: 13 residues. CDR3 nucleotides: TGTGCCAGCAGTTCTACCCCGAGCTATGGCTACACCTTC. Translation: CASSSTPSYGYTF.

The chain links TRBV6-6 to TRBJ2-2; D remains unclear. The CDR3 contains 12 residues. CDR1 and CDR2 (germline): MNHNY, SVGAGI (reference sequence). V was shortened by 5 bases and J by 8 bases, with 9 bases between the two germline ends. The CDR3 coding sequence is TGTGCCAGCAGTCCCCCCGGGGGGGAGCTGTTTTTT. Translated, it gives CASSPPGGELFF.

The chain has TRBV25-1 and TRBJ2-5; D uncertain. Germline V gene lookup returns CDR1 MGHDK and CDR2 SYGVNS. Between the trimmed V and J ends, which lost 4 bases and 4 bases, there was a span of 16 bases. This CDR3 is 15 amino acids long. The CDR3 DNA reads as TGTGCCAGCAGTGTCAGAGGCAATAGTGCAGAGACCCAGTACTTC. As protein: CASSVRGNSAETQYF.

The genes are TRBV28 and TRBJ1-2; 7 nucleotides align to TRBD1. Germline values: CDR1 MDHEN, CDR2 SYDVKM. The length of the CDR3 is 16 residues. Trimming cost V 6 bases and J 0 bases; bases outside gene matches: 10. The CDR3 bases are TGTGCCAGCAGGGTAACGGGACAGCTAACTAACTATGGCTACACCTTC. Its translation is CASRVTGQLTNYGYTF.

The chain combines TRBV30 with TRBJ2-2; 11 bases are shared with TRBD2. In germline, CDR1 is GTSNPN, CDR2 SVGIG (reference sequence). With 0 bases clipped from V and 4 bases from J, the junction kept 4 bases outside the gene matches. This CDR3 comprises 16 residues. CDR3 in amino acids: CAWSVLAGVLTGELFF. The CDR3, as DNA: TGTGCCTGGAGTGTACTAGCGGGGGTTCTCACCGGGGAGCTGTTTTTT.

The CDR3 coding sequence is TGTGCCAGTAGTCCCCGGGTAGCGGGCGGGGAGACCCAGTACTTC. Its translation is CASSPRVAGGETQYF. V gene TRBV19 combines with J gene TRBJ2-5, with TRBD2 matching over 7 bases. CDR3 size: 15 residues. Germline V gene sequence: CDR1 LNHDA, CDR2 SQIVND (reference sequence). Trimming removed 5 bases from V and 5 bases from J; junction bases left unmatched: 11. The full variable domain, completed using reference TRBV19 and TRBJ2-5, is DGGITQSPKYLFRKEGQNVTLSCEQNLNHDAMYWYRQDPGQGLRLIYYSQIVNDFQKGDIAEGYSVSREKKESFPLTVTSAQKNPTAFYLCASSPRVAGGETQYFGPGTRLLVL.

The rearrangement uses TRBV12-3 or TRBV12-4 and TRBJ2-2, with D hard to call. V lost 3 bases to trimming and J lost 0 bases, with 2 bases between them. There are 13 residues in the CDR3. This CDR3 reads CASSFSNTGELFF. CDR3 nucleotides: TGTGCCAGCAGTTTCTCGAACACCGGGGAGCTGTTTTTT.

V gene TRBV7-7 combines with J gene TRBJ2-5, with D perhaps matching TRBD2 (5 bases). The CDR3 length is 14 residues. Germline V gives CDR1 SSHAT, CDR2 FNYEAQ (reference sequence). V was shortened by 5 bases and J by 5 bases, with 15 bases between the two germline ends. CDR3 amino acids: CASSPGRGKETQYF. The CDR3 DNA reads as TGTGCCAGCAGCCCCGGACGGGGAAAGGAGACCCAGTACTTC.